The T cell receptor (beta chain) under discussion was sequenced for a study of T cell clonotyping in hematopoietic cell transplantation. Time point: recipient sample about 28 days before transplant, after cytoreduction. Recipient blood drawn about 28 days pretransplant and days 30, 100, 180 after. General study points: Few recipient clonotypes overlapped donors; over 95% were de novo at given depth.

Clones were sequenced by immunoSEQ multiplex PCR, and TCRdb holds only the in-frame ones, with some missing. This repertoire shows more than 25,000 clones, over 60% found once; its top ten account for less than 7.5%. As concerns this clone: Its matching antigen is unknown.

Germline loops: CDR1 MGHDK, CDR2 SYGVNS. The length of the CDR3 is 15 residues. Losses at the gene ends were 2 bases for V and 4 bases for J; bases not matched to a gene: 6. The sequenced sample was peripheral blood mononuclear cells, obtained before stem cell transplant. The sequence was obtained from a woman in her twenties or thirties with chronic myeloid leukemia. Some clones in this sample may be carry-over from other donors' samples. The genes are TRBV25-1 and TRBJ1-2; 8 nucleotides line up with TRBD1. The CDR3 spells CASSERGQGSYGYTF. The CDR3 DNA reads as TGTGCCAGCAGTGAACGAGGACAGGGTAGCTATGGCTACACCTTC.